This T cell receptor beta chain appears in the sequencing data of a study of cytomegalovirus exposure and HLA in healthy donors. Study-wide background: Unique TCR beta sequences numbering approximately 120 million came from 190 million or so T cells in an earlier analysis.

PCR employed 60 Vbeta and 13 Jbeta primers. Repertoires were generated with immunoSEQ multiplex PCR, while TCRdb's copy carries only in-frame clones and drops some. The sample has about 160,000 clones, around 72% seen once. Regarding this clone: Its matching antigen is unknown.

With V trimmed by 4 bases and J by 2 bases, 4 bases remained unmatched. There are 15 residues in the CDR3. Germline lookup yields CDR1 LGHNA and CDR2 YSLEER. Study conclusions and caveats: There were reportedly fewer N-insertions in an Asian-associated ancestry cluster than the approximately 700-donor mean, in a later analysis.

The chain is built from TRBV4-3 and TRBJ1-1, with 10 bases matching TRBD1. The source of this sequence is a man over 45 in good health and CMV-seronegative. Material for sequencing was PBMCs. CDR3 amino acids: CASSLGQGGNTEAFF. In DNA form, the CDR3 reads TGCGCCAGCAGCCTCGGACAGGGGGGAAACACTGAAGCTTTCTTT.